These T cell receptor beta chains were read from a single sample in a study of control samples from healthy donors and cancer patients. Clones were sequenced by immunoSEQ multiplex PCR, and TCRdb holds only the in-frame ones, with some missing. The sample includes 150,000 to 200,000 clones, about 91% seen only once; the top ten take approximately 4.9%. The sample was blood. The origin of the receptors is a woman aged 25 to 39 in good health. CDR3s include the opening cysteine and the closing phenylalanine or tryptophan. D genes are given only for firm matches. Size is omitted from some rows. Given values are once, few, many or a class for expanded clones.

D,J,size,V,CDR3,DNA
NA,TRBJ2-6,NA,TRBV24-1,CATSDGGRAAAGANVLTF,TGTGCCACCAGTGATGGGGGCAGGGCCGCGGCTGGGGCCAACGTCCTGACTTTC
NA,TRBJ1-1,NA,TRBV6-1,CASSEGLNTEAFF,TGTGCCAGCAGTGAAGGACTGAACACTGAAGCTTTCTTT
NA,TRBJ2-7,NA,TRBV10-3,CAISEAATYEQYF,TGTGCCATCAGTGAGGCAGCCACCTACGAGCAGTACTTC
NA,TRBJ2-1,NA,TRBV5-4,CASSLERTRSYNEQFF,TGTGCCAGCAGCTTAGAACGGACACGCTCCTACAATGAGCAGTTCTTC
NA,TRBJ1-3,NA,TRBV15,CATSRDQGTGNTIYF,TGTGCCACCAGCAGAGATCAAGGGACGGGAAACACCATATATTTT
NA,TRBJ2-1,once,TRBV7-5,CARSGQGRNNEQFF,TGTGCCAGATCAGGGCAGGGGAGGAACAATGAGCAGTTCTTC
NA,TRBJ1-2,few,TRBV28,CASSRGLYGYTF,TGTGCCAGCAGTCGAGGGCTGTACGGCTACACCTTC
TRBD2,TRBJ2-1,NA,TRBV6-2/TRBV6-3,CASSTPSGRSYNEQFF,TGTGCCAGCAGTACGCCTAGCGGCCGCTCCTACAATGAGCAGTTCTTC
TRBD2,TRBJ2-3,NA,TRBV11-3,CASSLGLAGGHTDTQYF,TGTGCCAGCAGCTTAGGACTAGCGGGGGGGCACACAGATACGCAGTATTTT
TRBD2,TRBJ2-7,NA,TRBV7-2,CASSLIGASGRSYEQYF,TGTGCCAGCAGCTTAATAGGGGCTAGCGGGAGGTCCTACGAGCAGTACTTC
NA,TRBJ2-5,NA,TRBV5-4,CASSNSQETQYF,TGTGCCAGCAGCAACAGCCAAGAGACCCAGTACTTC
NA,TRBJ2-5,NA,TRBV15,CATSRALGAQETQYF,TGTGCCACCAGCAGAGCGTTGGGGGCCCAAGAGACCCAGTACTTC
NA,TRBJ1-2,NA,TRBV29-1,CSVEDIRQATGYTF,TGCAGCGTTGAAGATATAAGACAGGCCACTGGCTACACCTTC
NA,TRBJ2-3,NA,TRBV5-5,CASSLRQGTDTQYF,TGTGCCAGCAGCTTACGACAGGGCACAGATACGCAGTATTTT
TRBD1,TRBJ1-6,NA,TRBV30,CAWTAAGTGNSPLHF,TGTGCCTGGACCGCAGCCGGGACAGGGAATTCACCCCTCCACTTT
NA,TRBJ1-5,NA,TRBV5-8,CASSLLRAGNQPQHF,TGTGCCAGCAGCTTACTGAGGGCGGGCAATCAGCCCCAGCATTTT
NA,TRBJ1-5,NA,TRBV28,CASRGAQINQPQHF,TGTGCCAGCCGGGGGGCACAGATCAATCAGCCCCAGCATTTT